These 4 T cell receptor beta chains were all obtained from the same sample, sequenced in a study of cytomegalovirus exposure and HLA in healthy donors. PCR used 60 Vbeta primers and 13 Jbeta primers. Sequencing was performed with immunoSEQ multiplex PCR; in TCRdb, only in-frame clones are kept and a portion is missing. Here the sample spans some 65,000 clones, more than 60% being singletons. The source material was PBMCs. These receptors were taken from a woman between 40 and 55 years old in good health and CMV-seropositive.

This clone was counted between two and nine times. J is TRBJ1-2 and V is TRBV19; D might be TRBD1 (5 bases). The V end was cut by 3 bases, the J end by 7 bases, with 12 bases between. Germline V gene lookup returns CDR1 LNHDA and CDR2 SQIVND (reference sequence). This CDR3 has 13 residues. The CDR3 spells CASSIAGQRGYTF. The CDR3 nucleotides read TGTGCCAGTAGTATTGCAGGGCAGCGTGGCTACACCTTC. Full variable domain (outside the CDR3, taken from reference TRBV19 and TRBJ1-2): DGGITQSPKYLFRKEGQNVTLSCEQNLNHDAMYWYRQDPGQGLRLIYYSQIVNDFQKGDIAEGYSVSREKKESFPLTVTSAQKNPTAFYLCASSIAGQRGYTFGSGTRLTVV.

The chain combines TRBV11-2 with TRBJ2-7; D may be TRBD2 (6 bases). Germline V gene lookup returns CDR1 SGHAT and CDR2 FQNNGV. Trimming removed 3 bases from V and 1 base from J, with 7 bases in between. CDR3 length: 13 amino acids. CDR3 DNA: TGTGCCAGCAGCTTTGGGGGGTCCTACGAGCAGTACTTC. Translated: CASSFGGSYEQYF. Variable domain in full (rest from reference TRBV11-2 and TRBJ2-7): EAGVAQSPRYKIIEKRQSVAFWCNPISGHATLYWYQQILGQGPKLLIQFQNNGVVDDSQLPKDRFSAERLKGVDSTLKIQPAKLEDSAVYLCASSFGGSYEQYFGPGTRLTVT.

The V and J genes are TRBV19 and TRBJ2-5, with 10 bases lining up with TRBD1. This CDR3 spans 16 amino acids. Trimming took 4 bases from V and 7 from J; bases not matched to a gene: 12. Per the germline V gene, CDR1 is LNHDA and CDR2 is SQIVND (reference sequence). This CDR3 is CASSKSRGTGELTQYF. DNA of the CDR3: TGTGCCAGTAGTAAAAGTCGGGGGACAGGGGAGCTGACCCAGTACTTC.

As DNA, the CDR3 is TGTGCCAGTAGTATAGATCCGAGGGACACTGAAGCTTTCTTT. It yields the protein CASSIDPRDTEAFF. The genes are TRBV19 and TRBJ1-1; no clear D. Germline V gene data show CDR1 as LNHDA and CDR2 as SQIVND (reference sequence). The CDR3 length is 14 residues. The V end lost 0 bases, the J end lost 3 bases, and 8 bases lay between the germline ends. The whole variable domain, remainder taken from reference TRBV19 and TRBJ1-1, is DGGITQSPKYLFRKEGQNVTLSCEQNLNHDAMYWYRQDPGQGLRLIYYSQIVNDFQKGDIAEGYSVSREKKESFPLTVTSAQKNPTAFYLCASSIDPRDTEAFFGQGTRLTVV.